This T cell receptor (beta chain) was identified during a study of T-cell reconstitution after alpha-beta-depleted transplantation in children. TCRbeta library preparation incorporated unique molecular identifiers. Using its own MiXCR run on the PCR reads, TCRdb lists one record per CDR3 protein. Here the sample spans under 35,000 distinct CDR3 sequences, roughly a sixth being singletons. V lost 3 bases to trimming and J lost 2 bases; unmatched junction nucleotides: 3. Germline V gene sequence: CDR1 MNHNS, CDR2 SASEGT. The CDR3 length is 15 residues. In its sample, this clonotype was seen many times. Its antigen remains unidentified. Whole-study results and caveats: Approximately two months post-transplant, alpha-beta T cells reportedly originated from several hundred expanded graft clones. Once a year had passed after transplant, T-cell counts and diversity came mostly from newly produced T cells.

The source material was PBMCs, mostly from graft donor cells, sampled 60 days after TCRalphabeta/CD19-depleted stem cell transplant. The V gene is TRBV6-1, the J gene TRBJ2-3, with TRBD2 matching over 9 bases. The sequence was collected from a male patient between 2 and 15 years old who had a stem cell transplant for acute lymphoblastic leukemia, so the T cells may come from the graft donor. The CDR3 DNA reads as TGTGCCAGCAGTGACCTAGCGGGGAACACAGATACGCAGTATTTT. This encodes CASSDLAGNTDTQYF.